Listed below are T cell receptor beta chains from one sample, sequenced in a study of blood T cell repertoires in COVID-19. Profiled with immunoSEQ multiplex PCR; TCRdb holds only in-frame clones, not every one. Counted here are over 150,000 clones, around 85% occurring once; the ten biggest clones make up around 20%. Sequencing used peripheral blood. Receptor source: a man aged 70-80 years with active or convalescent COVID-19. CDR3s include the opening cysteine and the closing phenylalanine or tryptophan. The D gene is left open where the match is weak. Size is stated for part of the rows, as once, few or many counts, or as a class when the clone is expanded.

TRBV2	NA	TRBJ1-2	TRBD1	TGTGCCAGCAGTGAAACCGGGACAGCTTATGGCTACACCTTC	CASSETGTAYGYTF
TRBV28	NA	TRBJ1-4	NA	TGTGCCAGCAGTTTAAACGGTAATGAAAAACTGTTTTTT	CASSLNGNEKLFF
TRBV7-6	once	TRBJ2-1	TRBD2	TGTGCCAGCAGCTTGACTAGCGGCCTGTCCTACAATGAGCAGTTCTTC	CASSLTSGLSYNEQFF
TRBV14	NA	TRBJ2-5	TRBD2	TGTGCCAGCAGCCAAGGGGTAGCGGGGGAGACCCAGTACTTC	CASSQGVAGETQYF
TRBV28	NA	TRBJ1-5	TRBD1	TGTGCCAGCAGTTTAGGGGGACAGAAAAATCAGCCCCAGCATTTT	CASSLGGQKNQPQHF
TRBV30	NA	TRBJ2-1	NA	TGTGCCTGGAGACGGAGGGGGGGATACAATGAGCAGTTCTTC	CAWRRRGGYNEQFF
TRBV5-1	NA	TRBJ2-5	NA	TGCGCCAGCAGCTTTTTCCAGGGAGAGACCCAGTACTTC	CASSFFQGETQYF
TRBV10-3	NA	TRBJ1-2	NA	TGTGCCATCAGTGACAGACAGTCTTCTGGAGGCTACACCTTC	CAISDRQSSGGYTF
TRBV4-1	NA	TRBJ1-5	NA	TGCGCCAGCAGCCAAGTCCTGACAGCCAGCAATCAGCCCCAGCATTTT	CASSQVLTASNQPQHF
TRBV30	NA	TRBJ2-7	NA	TGTGCCTCTATGGGTTCCTCGACATACGAGCAGTACTTC	CASMGSSTYEQYF
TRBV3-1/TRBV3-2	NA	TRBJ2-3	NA	TGTGCCAGCAGCCGAAGGGACATTAGCACAGATACGCAGTATTTT	CASSRRDISTDTQYF
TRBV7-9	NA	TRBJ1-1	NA	TGTGCCAGCACCTTCGAGTCGAACACTGAAGCTTTCTTT	CASTFESNTEAFF
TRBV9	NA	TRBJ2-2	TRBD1	TGTGCCAGCAGCGTACAAGGGGGCTGGGGCGGGGAGCTGTTTTTT	CASSVQGGWGGELFF
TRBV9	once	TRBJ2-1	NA	TGTGCCAGCAGCGTAGGAGGGGGAGCCCACAATGAGCAGTTCTTC	CASSVGGGAHNEQFF
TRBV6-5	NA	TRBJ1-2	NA	TGTGCCAGCAGGATGGACAGCAACTATGGCTACACCTTC	CASRMDSNYGYTF
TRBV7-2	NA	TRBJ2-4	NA	TGTGCCAGCAGCTTAGAGAGGGTTGCTTTTCGGTACTTC	CASSLERVAFRYF
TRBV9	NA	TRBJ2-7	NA	TGTGCCAGCAGCGTAGGGCGACTGACCTACGAGCAGTACTTC	CASSVGRLTYEQYF
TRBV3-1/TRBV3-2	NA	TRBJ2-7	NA	TGTGCCAGCAGTTCACAGGGCCGACTTCGAGGCGAGCAGTACTTC	CASSSQGRLRGEQYF
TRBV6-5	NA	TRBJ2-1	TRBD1	TGTGCCAGCAAAGAGGACAGGAAAACGCACAATGAGCAGTTCTTC	CASKEDRKTHNEQFF
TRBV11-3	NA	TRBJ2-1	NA	TGTGCCAGCAGCTTACGAACGACGGGAAGGAATGAGCAGTTCTTC	CASSLRTTGRNEQFF